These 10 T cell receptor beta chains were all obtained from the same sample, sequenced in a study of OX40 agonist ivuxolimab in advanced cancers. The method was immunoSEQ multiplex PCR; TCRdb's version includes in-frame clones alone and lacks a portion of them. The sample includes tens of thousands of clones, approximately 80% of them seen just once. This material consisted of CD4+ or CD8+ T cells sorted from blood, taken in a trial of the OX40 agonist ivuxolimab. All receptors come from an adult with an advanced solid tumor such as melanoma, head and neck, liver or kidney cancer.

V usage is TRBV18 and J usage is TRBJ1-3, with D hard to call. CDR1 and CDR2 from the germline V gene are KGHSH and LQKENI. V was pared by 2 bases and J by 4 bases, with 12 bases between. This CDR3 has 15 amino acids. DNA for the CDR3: TGTGCCAGCTCACCAGGGAGAAGTACGGGAAACACCATATATTTT. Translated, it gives CASSPGRSTGNTIYF.

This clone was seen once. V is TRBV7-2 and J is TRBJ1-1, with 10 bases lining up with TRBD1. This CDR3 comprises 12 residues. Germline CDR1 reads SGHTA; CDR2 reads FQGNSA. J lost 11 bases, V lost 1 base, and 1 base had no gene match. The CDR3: CASSLGQGAAFF. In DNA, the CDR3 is TGTGCCAGCAGCTTAGGACAGGGGGCCGCTTTCTTT.

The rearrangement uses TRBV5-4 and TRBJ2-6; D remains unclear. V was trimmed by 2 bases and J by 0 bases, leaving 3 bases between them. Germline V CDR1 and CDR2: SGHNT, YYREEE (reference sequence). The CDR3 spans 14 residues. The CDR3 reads CASSFFSGANVLTF. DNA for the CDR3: TGTGCCAGCAGCTTCTTCTCTGGGGCCAACGTCCTGACTTTC.

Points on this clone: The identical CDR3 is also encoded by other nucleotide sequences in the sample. This CDR3 reads CASSRRAENTEAFF. In nucleotides, the CDR3 is TGCGCCAGCAGCCGGCGAGCCGAGAACACTGAAGCTTTCTTT. The chain uses TRBV5-1 and TRBJ1-1; D gene unclear. This CDR3 contains 14 residues. V lost 4 bases to trimming and J lost 1 base, with 11 bases between them. Germline CDR1 reads SGHRS; CDR2 reads YFSETQ.

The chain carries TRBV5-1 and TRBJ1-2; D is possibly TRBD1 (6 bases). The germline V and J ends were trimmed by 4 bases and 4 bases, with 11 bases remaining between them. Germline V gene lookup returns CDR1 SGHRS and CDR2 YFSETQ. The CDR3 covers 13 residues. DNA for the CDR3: TGCGCCAGCAGCCGCGAAGGGGGCTATGGCTACACCTTC. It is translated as CASSREGGYGYTF. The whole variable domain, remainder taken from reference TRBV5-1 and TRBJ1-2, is KAGVTQTPRYLIKTRGQQVTLSCSPISGHRSVSWYQQTPGQGLQFLFEYFSETQRNKGNFPGRFSGRQFSNSRSEMNVSTLELGDSALYLCASSREGGYGYTFGSGTRLTVV.

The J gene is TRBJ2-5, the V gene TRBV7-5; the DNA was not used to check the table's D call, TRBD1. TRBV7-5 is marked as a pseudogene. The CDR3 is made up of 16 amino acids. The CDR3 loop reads CARTKSRHREGETQYF. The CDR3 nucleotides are TGTGCCAGAACCAAGAGCCGTCACAGGGAAGGGGAGACCCAGTACTTC.

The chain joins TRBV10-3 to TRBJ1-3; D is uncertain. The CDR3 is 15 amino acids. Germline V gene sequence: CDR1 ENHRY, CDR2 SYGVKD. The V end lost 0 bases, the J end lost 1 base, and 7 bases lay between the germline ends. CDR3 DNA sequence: TGTGCCATCAGTGAGTCTCAGCTGTCTGGAAACACCATATATTTT. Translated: CAISESQLSGNTIYF.

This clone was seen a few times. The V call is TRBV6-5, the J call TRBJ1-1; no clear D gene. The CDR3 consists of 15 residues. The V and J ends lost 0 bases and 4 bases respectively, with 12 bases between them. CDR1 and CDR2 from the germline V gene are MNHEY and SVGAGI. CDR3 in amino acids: CASSYSTQSATEAFF. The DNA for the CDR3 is TGTGCCAGCAGTTACTCGACCCAGTCGGCCACTGAAGCTTTCTTT.

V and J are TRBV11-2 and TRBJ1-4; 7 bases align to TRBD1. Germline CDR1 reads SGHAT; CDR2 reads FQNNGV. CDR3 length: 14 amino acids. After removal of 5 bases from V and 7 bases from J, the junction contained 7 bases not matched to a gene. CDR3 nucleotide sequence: TGTGCCAGCAGCAGTAGGACAGGAGCTGAAAAACTGTTTTTT. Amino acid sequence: CASSSRTGAEKLFF.

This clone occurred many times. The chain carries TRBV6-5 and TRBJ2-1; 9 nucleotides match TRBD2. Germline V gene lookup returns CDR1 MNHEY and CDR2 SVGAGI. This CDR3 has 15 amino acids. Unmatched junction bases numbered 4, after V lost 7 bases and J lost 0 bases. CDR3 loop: CASKKAGGSYNEQFF. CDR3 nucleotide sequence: TGTGCCAGCAAAAAAGCGGGGGGCTCCTACAATGAGCAGTTCTTC.